A selection of T cell receptor beta chains follows, all from one sample in a study of blood T cell repertoires in COVID-19. The data were produced by immunoSEQ multiplex PCR, yet TCRdb's version contains in-frame clones alone and is incomplete. The table lists over 70,000 clones, more than 60% of them singletons. The sample taken for sequencing was peripheral blood. The receptors were sampled from a human donor in a cohort sampled during active COVID-19. Each CDR3 is given with its conserved first and last residue. A D gene is named only where the DNA matches it firmly. Only some rows state a clone size, as once, few, many or a class for expanded clones.

TRBJ2-7 | once | TRBV7-9 | TRBD2 | CASSPGLAGLKGYEQYF | TGTGCCAGCAGCCCGGGACTAGCGGGGCTGAAGGGCTACGAGCAGTACTTC
TRBJ1-4 | - | TRBV9 | - | CASSVAPQSTEKLFF | TGTGCCAGCAGCGTAGCTCCACAGTCTACCGAAAAACTGTTTTTT
TRBJ2-1 | few | TRBV7-2 | - | CASRGSSINEQFF | TGTGCCAGCCGGGGTAGCTCTATTAATGAGCAGTTCTTC
TRBJ2-7 | - | TRBV7-9 | - | CASSSTAGQLSYEQYF | TGTGCCAGCAGCTCAACTGCGGGACAGCTTTCCTACGAGCAGTACTTC
TRBJ2-7 | - | TRBV7-8 | - | CASSPSAYEQYF | TGTGCCAGCAGCCCGTCCGCCTACGAGCAGTACTTC
TRBJ1-1 | - | TRBV6-2/TRBV6-3 | TRBD1 | CASSKGQGNTEAFF | TGTGCCAGCAGTAAGGGACAGGGGAACACTGAAGCTTTCTTT
TRBJ1-5 | - | TRBV29-1 | - | CSVALTDNQPQHF | TGCAGCGTTGCCCTGACAGACAATCAGCCCCAGCATTTT
TRBJ2-4 | - | TRBV6-6 | - | CASSYAMSLAKNIQYF | TGTGCCAGCAGTTACGCGATGTCTTTAGCCAAAAACATTCAGTACTTC
TRBJ2-1 | - | TRBV29-1 | TRBD2 | CSTRLAGGYNEQFF | TGCAGCACGAGACTAGCGGGAGGCTACAATGAGCAGTTCTTC
TRBJ1-6 | few | TRBV28 | - | CASSLLEASSPLHF | TGTGCCAGCAGTTTACTCGAAGCGAGTTCACCCCTCCACTTT
TRBJ2-3 | - | TRBV7-6 | - | CASSPRGGAGHSTDTQYF | TGTGCCAGCAGCCCACGAGGGGGGGCGGGGCATAGCACAGATACGCAGTATTTT
TRBJ2-3 | few | TRBV5-1 | - | CASSFRRIALEGTDTQYF | TGCGCCAGCAGCTTTCGGAGAATAGCGCTGGAAGGCACAGATACGCAGTATTTT
TRBJ1-2 | - | TRBV28 | TRBD1 | CASRKQGATYGYTF | TGTGCCAGCAGAAAACAGGGGGCTACCTATGGCTACACCTTC
TRBJ2-5 | - | TRBV29-1 | TRBD1 | CSVRTGGVVETQYF | TGCAGCGTTAGGACAGGGGGCGTTGTAGAGACCCAGTACTTC
TRBJ2-6 | - | TRBV24-1 | - | CATSDFSGANVLTF | TGTGCCACCAGTGATTTTAGTGGGGCCAACGTCCTGACTTTC
TRBJ2-1 | - | TRBV19 | TRBD2 | CASSIGLAGDEQFF | TGTGCCAGTAGTATTGGGCTAGCGGGAGATGAGCAGTTCTTC
TRBJ2-1 | - | TRBV7-2 | TRBD2 | CASSLTSGRRGDEQFF | TGTGCCAGCAGCCTAACTAGCGGGAGGCGGGGGGATGAGCAGTTCTTC
TRBJ1-5 | - | TRBV5-1 | - | CASSLTNGQPQHF | TGCGCCAGCAGCTTGACCAATGGCCAGCCCCAGCATTTT
TRBJ2-1 | - | TRBV20-1 | - | CSAGQGNEQFF | TGCAGTGCCGGGCAGGGTAATGAGCAGTTCTTC
TRBJ2-3 | - | TRBV28 | TRBD2 | CASSLGTSGFFTDTQYF | TGTGCCAGCAGTTTAGGGACTAGCGGGTTTTTCACAGATACGCAGTATTTT
TRBJ2-7 | - | TRBV5-1 | - | CASSLERAGRSEQYF | TGCGCCAGCAGCTTGGAACGCGCTGGGAGATCCGAGCAGTACTTC
TRBJ2-2 | - | TRBV7-8 | TRBD2 | CASSLAGLAVTGELFF | TGTGCCAGCAGCTTAGCGGGACTAGCGGTCACCGGGGAGCTGTTTTTT
TRBJ2-1 | - | TRBV3-1/TRBV3-2 | - | CASSQVLQNNEQFF | TGTGCCAGCAGCCAAGTACTGCAAAACAATGAGCAGTTCTTC
TRBJ2-1 | - | TRBV5-6 | TRBD2 | CASSSSSLAGGSNEQFF | TGTGCCAGCAGTTCCTCATCTTTAGCGGGAGGGAGCAATGAGCAGTTCTTC
TRBJ2-2 | - | TRBV9 | - | CASSVVRSRTTGELFF | TGTGCCAGCAGCGTAGTCCGGAGTAGAACCACCGGGGAGCTGTTTTTT
TRBJ2-1 | few | TRBV28 | TRBD2 | CASSPWTSTHNEQFF | TGTGCCAGCAGCCCCTGGACTAGCACCCACAATGAGCAGTTCTTC
TRBJ2-3 | - | TRBV7-9 | - | CASSRASRANTDTQYF | TGTGCCAGCAGCCGAGCCAGCAGGGCCAACACAGATACGCAGTATTTT
TRBJ2-7 | few | TRBV2 | - | CASSEQIYEQYF | TGTGCCAGCAGCGAACAGATCTACGAGCAGTACTTC
TRBJ1-2 | - | TRBV5-8 | TRBD1 | CASSPDRGDGYTF | TGTGCCAGCAGCCCGGACAGGGGGGATGGCTACACCTTC
TRBJ2-7 | - | TRBV3-1/TRBV3-2 | TRBD2 | CASSQVPGLAGVQYF | TGTGCCAGCAGCCAAGTCCCTGGACTAGCGGGGGTGCAGTACTTC
TRBJ2-7 | - | TRBV28 | - | CASSLRLASYEQYF | TGTGCCAGCAGTTTACGGCTAGCCTCCTACGAGCAGTACTTC
TRBJ1-1 | - | TRBV7-2 | - | CASSPTGIGPNTEAFF | TGTGCCAGCAGCCCAACAGGGATTGGCCCGAACACTGAAGCTTTCTTT
TRBJ2-1 | - | TRBV3-1/TRBV3-2 | TRBD2 | CASSYLAGEQFF | TGTGCCAGCAGCTATTTAGCGGGAGAACAGTTCTTC
TRBJ2-5 | - | TRBV20-1 | - | CSASLAGTSQETQYF | TGCAGTGCTAGTTTGGCGGGAACAAGCCAAGAGACCCAGTACTTC
TRBJ1-1 | - | TRBV27 | TRBD1 | CASSFRLVGRGRGSNTEAFF | TGTGCCAGCAGTTTTCGCTTGGTGGGCAGGGGGCGCGGATCGAACACTGAAGCTTTCTTT
TRBJ1-6 | - | TRBV28 | - | CASSFGRYNSPLHF | TGTGCCAGCAGTTTTGGGCGTTATAATTCACCCCTCCACTTT
TRBJ2-3 | - | TRBV28 | - | CASSLTGMDTQYF | TGTGCCAGCAGCCTTACCGGTATGGATACGCAGTATTTT
TRBJ2-7 | - | TRBV7-2 | - | CASSLVAAYEQYF | TGTGCCAGCAGCTTAGTCGCAGCCTACGAGCAGTACTTC
TRBJ2-7 | - | TRBV5-6 | TRBD2 | CASSPSGGDSYEQYF | TGTGCCAGCAGCCCTAGCGGGGGGGACTCCTACGAGCAGTACTTC
TRBJ2-1 | few | TRBV11-2 | - | CASSRSGSSYNEQFF | TGTGCCAGCAGTCGTAGCGGATCCTCCTACAATGAGCAGTTCTTC
TRBJ2-3 | - | TRBV19 | - | CASRPGQSTDTQYF | TGTGCCAGTAGGCCGGGACAAAGCACAGATACGCAGTATTTT
TRBJ2-5 | - | TRBV12-3/TRBV12-4 | - | CASSQTFQETQYF | TGTGCCAGCAGTCAGACATTTCAAGAGACCCAGTACTTC
TRBJ2-5 | - | TRBV4-2 | TRBD2 | CASSRLAGFKETQYF | TGTGCCAGCAGTAGACTAGCGGGATTCAAAGAGACCCAGTACTTC
TRBJ2-6 | - | TRBV15 | TRBD1 | CATSKYPGQESSGANVLTF | TGTGCCACCAGCAAGTACCCTGGACAGGAGAGCTCTGGGGCCAACGTCCTGACTTTC
TRBJ2-7 | - | TRBV6-2/TRBV6-3 | TRBD2 | CASSPELAGVYEQYF | TGTGCCAGCAGCCCCGAGCTAGCGGGAGTCTACGAGCAGTACTTC
TRBJ2-1 | - | TRBV6-5 | TRBD2 | CASSKAGGSPHEQFF | TGTGCCAGCAGCAAAGCGGGAGGTTCTCCCCATGAGCAGTTCTTC
TRBJ2-1 | - | TRBV28 | TRBD2 | CASQAGTSVYNEQFF | TGTGCCAGCCAGGCCGGGACTAGCGTCTACAATGAGCAGTTCTTC
TRBJ2-1 | - | TRBV11-1 | - | CASSVDTYEGNEQFF | TGTGCCAGCAGCGTTGACACCTACGAAGGCAATGAGCAGTTCTTC
TRBJ2-2 | - | TRBV28 | - | CASLDSPVGELFF | TGTGCCAGCTTGGACAGTCCTGTCGGGGAGCTGTTTTTT
TRBJ2-1 | - | TRBV5-1 | - | CASSLGTLYNEQFF | TGCGCCAGCAGCTTAGGGACTCTCTACAATGAGCAGTTCTTC
TRBJ2-5 | - | TRBV28 | TRBD2 | CASSSGGRGETQYF | TGTGCCAGCAGTTCGGGAGGGAGAGGAGAGACCCAGTACTTC
TRBJ2-7 | few | TRBV5-4 | - | CASSVRGSYEQYF | TGTGCCAGCAGCGTCCGGGGCTCCTACGAGCAGTACTTC